This TCR beta chain emerged from a study of breast tumors, draining lymph nodes, adjacent tissues. CDR3 length equals 12 residues. CDR1 is SGHTA, CDR2 FQGTGA, per germline. Deletions cut 1 base from V and 9 bases from J, with 7 bases between. The lymph nodes were axillary draining lymph nodes from breast cancer patients. In TCRdb, the multiplex PCR reads were re-called with MiXCR into one record per CDR3 protein. Of about 230,000 distinct CDR3 sequences in the sample, approximately 30% were seen once. Study-level findings and limits: Tumor TCR diversity was below lymph nodes but above nontumor tissue. Tumor and nontumor repertoires were significantly more similar in luminal-like than in basal-like breast cancer.

The table lists this clonotype with many counts. As yet, its antigen is unknown. The V and J genes are TRBV7-3 and TRBJ2-1, with D hard to call. The sequencing sample was made of axillary lymph node tissue. The source of this sequence is a female donor with breast cancer. Some clones in this sample may be carry-over from other donors' samples. This chain's CDR3 is CASSLNEGEQFF. The CDR3, as DNA: TGTGCCAGCAGCTTAAACGAAGGTGAGCAGTTCTTC.